This T cell receptor (beta chain) was found in a study of identical twins. Study-wide points: Fewer insertions characterized abundant cord blood beta clonotypes, whereas memory repertoires showed none. Excess twin sharing in beta out-of-frame sequences was weaker. The conclusions drew on cross-sectional statistical analysis instead of tracking the same donors.

Per the germline V gene, CDR1 is MDHEN and CDR2 is SYDVKM. This CDR3 has 11 residues. Details on this clonotype: Its cognate antigen is unknown. At one of its ends the junction is not consistent with the germline gene, which may arise from a read error.

Template switching added a universal primer binding site, and final cDNA carried unique molecular identifiers. One entry per CDR3 protein results from TCRdb running MiXCR on the 5' RACE reads. Of about 720,000 distinct CDR3 sequences listed, less than 10% are singletons. In addition, the sample was reused for a study of yellow fever vaccine responses in identical twins.

This clonotype was sampled from a woman aged 18-29 years in good health. Sample: PBMCs. This chain connects TRBV28 to TRBJ2-5, with D perhaps matching TRBD1 or TRBD2 (5 bases each). The CDR3 loop reads CASSLGGDMAF. In nucleotides, the CDR3 is TGTGCCAGCAGTTTAGGGGGAGACATGGCTTTC.